This T cell receptor (beta chain) was sequenced for a study of a mutant IDH1 vaccine in newly diagnosed glioma. Across the study: Therapy received beforehand was radiotherapy, temozolomide, or both, with most patients given both.

V was shortened by 0 bases and J by 0 bases, with 6 bases between the two germline ends. Germline CDR1 and CDR2: MNHEY and SMNVEV (reference sequence). This CDR3 has 15 amino acids. Documented time point: week 47, end of study. All doses held 300 ug of mutant IDH1 20-mer peptide, with topical imiquimod. This table comes from immunoSEQ multiplex PCR, and its TCRdb copy is limited to in-frame clones, with some not included. This table has just over 60,000 clones, 80% to 85% appearing once. Concerning this clone itself: Its antigen is unidentified.

The clonotype originates from a young man with glioma. The V gene is TRBV27, the J gene TRBJ2-4; the D is unclear. This specimen consisted of PBMCs, obtained from a glioma patient whose treatment included an IDH1 peptide vaccine. CDR3 nucleotide sequence: TGTGCCAGCAGTTTATCAGGAGTAGCCAAAAACATTCAGTACTTC. Amino acid sequence: CASSLSGVAKNIQYF.